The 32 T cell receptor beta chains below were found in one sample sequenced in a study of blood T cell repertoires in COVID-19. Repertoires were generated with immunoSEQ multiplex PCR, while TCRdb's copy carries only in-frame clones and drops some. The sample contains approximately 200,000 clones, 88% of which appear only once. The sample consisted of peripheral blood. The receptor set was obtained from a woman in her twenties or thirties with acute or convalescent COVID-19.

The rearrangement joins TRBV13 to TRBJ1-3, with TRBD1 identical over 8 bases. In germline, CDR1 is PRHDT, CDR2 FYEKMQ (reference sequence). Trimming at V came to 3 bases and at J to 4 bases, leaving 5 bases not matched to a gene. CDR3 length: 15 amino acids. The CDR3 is CASSFQGAAGNTIYF. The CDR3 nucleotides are TGTGCCAGCAGCTTCCAGGGGGCTGCAGGAAACACCATATATTTT.

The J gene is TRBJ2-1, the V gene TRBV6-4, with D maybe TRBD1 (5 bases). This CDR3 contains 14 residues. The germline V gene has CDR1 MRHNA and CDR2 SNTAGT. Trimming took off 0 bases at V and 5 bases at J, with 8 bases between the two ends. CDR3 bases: TGTGCCAGCAGTGACTCAGGGGCAAACAATGAGCAGTTCTTC. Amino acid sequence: CASSDSGANNEQFF.

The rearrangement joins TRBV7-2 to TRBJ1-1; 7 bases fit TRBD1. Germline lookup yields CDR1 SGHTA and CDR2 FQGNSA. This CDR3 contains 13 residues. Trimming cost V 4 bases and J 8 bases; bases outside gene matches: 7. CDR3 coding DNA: TGTGCCAGCAGCTCCGGACAGGTACGGGAAGCTTTCTTT. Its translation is CASSSGQVREAFF.

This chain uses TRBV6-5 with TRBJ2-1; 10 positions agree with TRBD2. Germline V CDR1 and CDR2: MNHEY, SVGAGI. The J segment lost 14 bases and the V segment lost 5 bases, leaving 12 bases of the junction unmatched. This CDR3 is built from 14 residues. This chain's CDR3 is CASSTRVAGGPEFF. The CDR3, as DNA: TGTGCCAGCAGTACCCGGGTAGCGGGAGGCCCTGAGTTCTTC.

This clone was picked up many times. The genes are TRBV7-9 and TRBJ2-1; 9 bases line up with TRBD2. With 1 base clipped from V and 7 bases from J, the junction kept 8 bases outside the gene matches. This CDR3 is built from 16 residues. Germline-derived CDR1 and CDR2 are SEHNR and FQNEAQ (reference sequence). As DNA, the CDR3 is TGTGCCAGCAGCTTAGAGATCGGGCGGGAGGGTAATGAGCAGTTCTTC. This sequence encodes CASSLEIGREGNEQFF.

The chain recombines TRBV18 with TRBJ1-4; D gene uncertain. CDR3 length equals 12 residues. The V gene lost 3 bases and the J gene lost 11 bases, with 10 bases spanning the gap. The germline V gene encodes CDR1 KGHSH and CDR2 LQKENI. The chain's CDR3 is CASSPISGKLFF. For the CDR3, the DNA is TGTGCCAGCTCACCGATAAGTGGCAAACTGTTTTTT. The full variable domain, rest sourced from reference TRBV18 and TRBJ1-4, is NAGVMQNPRHLVRRRGQEARLRCSPMKGHSHVYWYRQLPEEGLKFMVYLQKENIIDESGMPKERFSAEFPKEGPSILRIQQVVRGDSAAYFCASSPISGKLFFGSGTQLSVL.

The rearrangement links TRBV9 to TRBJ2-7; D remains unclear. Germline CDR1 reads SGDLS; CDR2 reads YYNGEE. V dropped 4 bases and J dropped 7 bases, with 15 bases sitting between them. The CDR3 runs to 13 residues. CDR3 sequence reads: CASSSERLSEQYF. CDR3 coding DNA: TGTGCCAGCAGCTCCGAACGACTTTCAGAGCAGTACTTC.

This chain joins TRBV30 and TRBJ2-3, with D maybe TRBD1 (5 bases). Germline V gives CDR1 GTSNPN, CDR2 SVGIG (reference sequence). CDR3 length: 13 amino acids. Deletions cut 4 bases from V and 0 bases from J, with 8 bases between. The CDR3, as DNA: TGTGCCTGGAACGCAGGGAGCACAGATACGCAGTATTTT. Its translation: CAWNAGSTDTQYF.

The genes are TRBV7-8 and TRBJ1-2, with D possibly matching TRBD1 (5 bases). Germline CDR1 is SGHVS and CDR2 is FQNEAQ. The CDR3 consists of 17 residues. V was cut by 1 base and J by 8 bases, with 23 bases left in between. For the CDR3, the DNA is TGTGCCAGCAGCTTAGAGGTGCGGCGGGGGAAGGGGAGCGGCTACACCTTC. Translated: CASSLEVRRGKGSGYTF.

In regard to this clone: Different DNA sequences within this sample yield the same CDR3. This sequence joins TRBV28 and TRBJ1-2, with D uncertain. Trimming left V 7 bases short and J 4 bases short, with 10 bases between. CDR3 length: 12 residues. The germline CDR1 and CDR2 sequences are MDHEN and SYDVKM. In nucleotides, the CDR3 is TGTGCCAGCACTTCTGAGGGCTATGGCTACACCTTC. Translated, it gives CASTSEGYGYTF.

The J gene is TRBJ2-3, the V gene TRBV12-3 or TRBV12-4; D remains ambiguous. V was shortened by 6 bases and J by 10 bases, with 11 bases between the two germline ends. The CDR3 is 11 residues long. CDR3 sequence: CASSYADAQYF. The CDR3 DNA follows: TGTGCCAGCAGCTACGCCGATGCGCAGTATTTT.

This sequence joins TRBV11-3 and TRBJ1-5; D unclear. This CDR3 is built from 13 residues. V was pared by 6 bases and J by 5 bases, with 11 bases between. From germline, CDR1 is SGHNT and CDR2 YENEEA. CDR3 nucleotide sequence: TGTGCCAGCAGTCGAGGACTGGATCAGCCCCAGCATTTT. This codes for CASSRGLDQPQHF.

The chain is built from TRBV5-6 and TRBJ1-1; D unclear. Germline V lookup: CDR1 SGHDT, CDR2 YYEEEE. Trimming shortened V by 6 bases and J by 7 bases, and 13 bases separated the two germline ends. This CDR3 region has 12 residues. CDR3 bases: TGTGCCAGCAACCGCTTCCCGGGTGAAGCTTTCTTT. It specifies CASNRFPGEAFF.

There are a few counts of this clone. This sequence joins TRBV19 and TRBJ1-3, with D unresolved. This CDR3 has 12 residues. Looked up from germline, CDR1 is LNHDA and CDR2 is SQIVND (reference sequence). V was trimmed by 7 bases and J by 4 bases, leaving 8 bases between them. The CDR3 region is CASKPRGNTIYF. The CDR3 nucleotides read TGTGCCAGTAAGCCACGCGGAAACACCATATATTTT.

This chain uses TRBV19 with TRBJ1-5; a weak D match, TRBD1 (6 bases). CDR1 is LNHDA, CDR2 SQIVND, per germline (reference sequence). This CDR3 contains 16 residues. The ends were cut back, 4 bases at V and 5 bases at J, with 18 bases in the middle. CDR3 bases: TGTGCCAGTAGTACTCGGGAAACAGGGTTCCATCAGCCCCAGCATTTT. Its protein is CASSTRETGFHQPQHF.

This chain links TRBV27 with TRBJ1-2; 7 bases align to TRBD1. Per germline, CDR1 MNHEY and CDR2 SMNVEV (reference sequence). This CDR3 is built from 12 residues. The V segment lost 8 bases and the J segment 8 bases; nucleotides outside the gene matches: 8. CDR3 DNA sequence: TGTGCCAGCTCAGACAGGGCGGGAGGCTACACCTTC. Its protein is CASSDRAGGYTF.

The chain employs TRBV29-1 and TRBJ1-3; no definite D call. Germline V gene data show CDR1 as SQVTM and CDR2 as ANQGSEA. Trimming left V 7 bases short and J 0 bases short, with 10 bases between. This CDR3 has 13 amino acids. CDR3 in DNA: TGCAGCGGACGGAGCTCCTCTGGAAACACCATATATTTT. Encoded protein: CSGRSSSGNTIYF.

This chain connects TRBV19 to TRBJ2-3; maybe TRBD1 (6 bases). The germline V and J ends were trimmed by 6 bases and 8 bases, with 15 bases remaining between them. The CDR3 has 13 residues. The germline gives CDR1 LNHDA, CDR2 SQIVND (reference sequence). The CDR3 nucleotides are TGTGCCAGTAGAATGGGGGCCTCAGCTACGCAGTATTTT. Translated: CASRMGASATQYF.

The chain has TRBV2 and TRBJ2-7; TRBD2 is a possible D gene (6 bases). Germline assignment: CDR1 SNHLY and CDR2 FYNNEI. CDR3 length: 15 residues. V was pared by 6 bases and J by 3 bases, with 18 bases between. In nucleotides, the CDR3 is TGTGCCAGCAGCCCCGGGACTTCGGTTAACTACGAGCAGTACTTC. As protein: CASSPGTSVNYEQYF. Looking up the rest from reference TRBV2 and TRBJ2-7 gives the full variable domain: EPEVTQTPSHQVTQMGQEVILRCVPISNHLYFYWYRQILGQKVEFLVSFYNNEISEKSEIFDDQFSVERPDGSNFTLKIRSTKLEDSAMYFCASSPGTSVNYEQYFGPGTRLTVT.

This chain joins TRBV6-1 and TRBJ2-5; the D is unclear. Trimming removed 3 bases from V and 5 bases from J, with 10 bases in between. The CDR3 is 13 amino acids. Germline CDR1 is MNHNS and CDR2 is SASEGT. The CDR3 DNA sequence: TGTGCCAGCAGTGACCCAGGCGCCGAGACCCAGTACTTC. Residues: CASSDPGAETQYF.

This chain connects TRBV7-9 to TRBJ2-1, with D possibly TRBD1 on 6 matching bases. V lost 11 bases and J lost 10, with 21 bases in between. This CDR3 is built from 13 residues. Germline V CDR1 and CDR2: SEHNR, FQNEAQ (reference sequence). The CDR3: CAVSGTLDFEQFF. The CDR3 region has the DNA TGTGCCGTATCCGGGACACTGGATTTCGAGCAGTTCTTC. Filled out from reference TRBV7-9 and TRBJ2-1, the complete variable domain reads DTGVSQNPRHKITKRGQNVTFRCDPISEHNRLYWYRQTLGQGPEFLTYFQNEAQLEKSRLLSDRFSAERPKGSFSTLEIQRTEQGDSAMYLCAVSGTLDFEQFFGPGTRLTVL.

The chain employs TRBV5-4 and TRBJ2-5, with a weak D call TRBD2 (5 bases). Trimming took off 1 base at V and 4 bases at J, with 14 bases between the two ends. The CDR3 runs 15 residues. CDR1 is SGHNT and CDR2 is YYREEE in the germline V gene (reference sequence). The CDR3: CASSLFGSRGETQYF. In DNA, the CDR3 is TGTGCCAGCAGCTTGTTTGGGAGTAGAGGAGAGACCCAGTACTTC.

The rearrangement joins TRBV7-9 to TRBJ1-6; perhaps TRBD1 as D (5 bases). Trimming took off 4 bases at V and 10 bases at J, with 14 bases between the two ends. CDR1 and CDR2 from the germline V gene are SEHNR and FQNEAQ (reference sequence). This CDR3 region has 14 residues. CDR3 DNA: TGTGCCAGCAGCTATTCCCCGCCAGGGTCACCCCTCCACTTT. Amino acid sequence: CASSYSPPGSPLHF.

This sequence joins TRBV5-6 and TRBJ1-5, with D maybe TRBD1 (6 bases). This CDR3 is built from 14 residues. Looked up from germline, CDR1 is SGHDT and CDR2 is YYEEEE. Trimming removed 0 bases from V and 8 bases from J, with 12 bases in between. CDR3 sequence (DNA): TGTGCCAGCAGCTTGGGGACAGCGCCTGAGCCCCAGCATTTT. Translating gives CASSLGTAPEPQHF. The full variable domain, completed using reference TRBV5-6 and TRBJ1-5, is DAGVTQSPTHLIKTRGQQVTLRCSPKSGHDTVSWYQQALGQGPQFIFQYYEEEERQRGNFPDRFSGHQFPNYSSELNVNALLLGDSALYLCASSLGTAPEPQHFGDGTRLSIL.

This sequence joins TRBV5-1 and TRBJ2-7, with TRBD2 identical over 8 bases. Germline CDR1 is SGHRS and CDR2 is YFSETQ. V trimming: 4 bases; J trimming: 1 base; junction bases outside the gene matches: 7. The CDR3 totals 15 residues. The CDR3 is CASSGSGSRSYEQYF. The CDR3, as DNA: TGCGCCAGCAGCGGAAGCGGGAGTAGGTCCTACGAGCAGTACTTC. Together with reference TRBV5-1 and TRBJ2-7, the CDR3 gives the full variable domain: KAGVTQTPRYLIKTRGQQVTLSCSPISGHRSVSWYQQTPGQGLQFLFEYFSETQRNKGNFPGRFSGRQFSNSRSEMNVSTLELGDSALYLCASSGSGSRSYEQYFGPGTRLTVT.

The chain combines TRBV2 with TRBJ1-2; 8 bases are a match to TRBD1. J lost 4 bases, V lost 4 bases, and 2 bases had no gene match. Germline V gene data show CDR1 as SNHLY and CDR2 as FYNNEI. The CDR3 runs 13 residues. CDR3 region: CASSGTGSYGYTF. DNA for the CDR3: TGTGCCAGCAGTGGGACAGGGTCCTATGGCTACACCTTC.

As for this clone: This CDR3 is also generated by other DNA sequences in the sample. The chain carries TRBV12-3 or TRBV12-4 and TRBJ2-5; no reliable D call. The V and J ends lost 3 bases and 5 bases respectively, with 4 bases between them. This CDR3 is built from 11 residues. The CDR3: CASSFGETQYF. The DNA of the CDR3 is TGTGCCAGCAGTTTCGGGGAGACCCAGTACTTC.

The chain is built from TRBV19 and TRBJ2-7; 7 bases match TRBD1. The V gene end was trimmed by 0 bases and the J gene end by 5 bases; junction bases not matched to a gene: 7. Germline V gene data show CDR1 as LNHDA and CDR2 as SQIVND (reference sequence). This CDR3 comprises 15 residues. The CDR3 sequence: CASSIEGQRFHEQYF. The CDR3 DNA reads TGTGCCAGTAGTATAGAGGGACAGAGGTTCCACGAGCAGTACTTC.

DNA for the CDR3: TGTGCCAGCAACCCGGCAGCCGGGGGAAACACCATATATTTT. Its translation: CASNPAAGGNTIYF. This chain links TRBV28 with TRBJ1-3; no clear D. This CDR3 has 14 amino acids. Trimming left V 7 bases short and J 4 bases short, with 14 bases between. Germline V gives CDR1 MDHEN, CDR2 SYDVKM.

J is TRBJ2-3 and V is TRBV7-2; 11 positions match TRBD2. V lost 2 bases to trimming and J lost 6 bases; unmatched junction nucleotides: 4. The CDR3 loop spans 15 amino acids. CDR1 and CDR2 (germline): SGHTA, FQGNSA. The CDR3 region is CASSLLAGGRDTQYF. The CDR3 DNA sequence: TGTGCCAGCAGCTTATTAGCGGGAGGGCGCGATACGCAGTATTTT.

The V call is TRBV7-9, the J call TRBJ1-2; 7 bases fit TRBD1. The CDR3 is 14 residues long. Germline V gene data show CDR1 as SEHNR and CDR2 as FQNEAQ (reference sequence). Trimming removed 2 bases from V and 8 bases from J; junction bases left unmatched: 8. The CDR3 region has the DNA TGTGCCAGCAGCTTAAAGGGGGACAGTCCGGGCTACACCTTC. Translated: CASSLKGDSPGYTF.

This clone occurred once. In nucleotides, the CDR3 is TGTGCCAGTGGGGACAGGGTCGGAAACACCATATATTTT. It encodes CASGDRVGNTIYF. V usage is TRBV6-5 and J usage is TRBJ1-3, with 9 nucleotides matching TRBD1. Germline-derived CDR1 and CDR2 are MNHEY and SVGAGI. V lost 9 bases to trimming and J lost 4 bases; unmatched junction nucleotides: 4. The CDR3 length is 13 residues.